These 13 T cell receptor beta chains were sequenced from one sample in a study of T cell responses to AZD1222 COVID-19 vaccine. Assay: immunoSEQ multiplex PCR; the TCRdb copy retains only in-frame clones and omits some. Among some 180,000 clones listed, around nine tenths were seen once. Specimen: peripheral blood, collected 28 days after the second AZD1222 dose. Receptors originate from an adult who received the AZD1222 COVID-19 vaccine.

This sequence joins TRBV11-3 and TRBJ2-7; 7 bases line up with TRBD2. The ends lost 0 bases at V and 6 bases at J; junction bases unmatched: 5. CDR3 length equals 14 residues. Germline V CDR1 and CDR2: SGHNT, YENEEA. The CDR3 here is CASSLDGGTLEQYF. In DNA, the CDR3 is TGTGCCAGCAGCTTAGACGGGGGGACCCTCGAGCAGTACTTC. The entire variable domain, with the rest obtained from reference TRBV11-3 and TRBJ2-7, is as follows: EAGVVQSPRYKIIEKKQPVAFWCNPISGHNTLYWYLQNLGQGPELLIRYENEEAVDDSQLPKDRFSAERLKGVDSTLKIQPAELGDSAVYLCASSLDGGTLEQYFGPGTRLTVT.

This chain links TRBV11-3 with TRBJ2-6; D is ambiguous. The CDR3 runs to 15 residues. Trimming removed 1 base at V and 1 base at J, with 5 bases between. Germline V lookup: CDR1 SGHNT, CDR2 YENEEA. The CDR3 is CASSLGGSGANVLTF. The DNA for the CDR3 is TGTGCCAGCAGCTTAGGGGGTTCTGGGGCCAACGTCCTGACTTTC.

The chain links TRBV7-2 to TRBJ2-1, with TRBD1 as a possible D gene (5 bases). CDR1 and CDR2 (germline): SGHTA, FQGNSA. V lost 0 bases, J lost 3 bases, and 12 bases lay in between. The CDR3 is 16 residues long. CDR3 residues: CASSLAPLGVYNEQFF. The CDR3 nucleotides read TGTGCCAGCAGCTTAGCCCCCCTAGGGGTCTACAATGAGCAGTTCTTC.

V gene TRBV21-1 combines with J gene TRBJ2-7; the table's D gene call, TRBD1, was not cross checked with the DNA. TRBV21-1 is a known pseudogene. The CDR3 sequence is 17 residues long. CDR3 DNA sequence: TGTGCCAGCAGCAAAGCGCTCCGGGGACAGGGGGTCTACGAGCAGTACTTC. This sequence encodes CASSKALRGQGVYEQYF.

The chain has TRBV7-8 and TRBJ2-4, with a weak D call TRBD2 (7 bases). This CDR3 is built from 18 residues. CDR1 and CDR2 (germline): SGHVS, FQNEAQ. Between the trimmed V and J ends, which lost 4 bases and 0 bases, there was a span of 19 bases. The CDR3 coding sequence is TGTGCCAGCAGCTGGGGGGGAAGGACAGTTCTAGCCAAAAACATTCAGTACTTC. It specifies CASSWGGRTVLAKNIQYF.

The CDR3 DNA reads as TGTGCCAGCAGCCCCGAGGGGTTACGGGATACGCAGTATTTT. It is translated as CASSPEGLRDTQYF. The rearrangement links TRBV4-2 to TRBJ2-3; D may correspond to TRBD1 or TRBD2 (5 bases each). Deletions cut 4 bases from V and 6 bases from J, with 14 bases between. The CDR3 spans 14 residues. CDR1 and CDR2 (germline): LGHNA, YNFKEQ.

This chain connects TRBV2 to TRBJ1-6, with 7 bases lining up with TRBD1. The CDR3 runs to 14 residues. J gave up 10 bases and V 5 bases, and 8 bases lay outside the gene matches. CDR1 and CDR2 (germline): SNHLY, FYNNEI. This CDR3 reads CASSKTGVESPLHF. The CDR3 bases are TGTGCCAGCAGTAAAACAGGGGTAGAGTCACCCCTCCACTTT.

CDR3 in DNA: TGTGCCATCAGTGGGACCTCAGATACGCAGTATTTT. Translation: CAISGTSDTQYF. The rearrangement uses TRBV10-3 and TRBJ2-3, with no clear D. CDR1 is ENHRY and CDR2 is SYGVKD in the germline V gene. The V end lost 4 bases, the J end lost 4 bases, and 6 bases lay between the germline ends. The length of the CDR3 is 12 residues.

CDR3 nucleotides: TGCGCCAGCAGCACACACCCCATTGATAGGTCGTGGAATTCACCCCTCCACTTT. Its translation: CASSTHPIDRSWNSPLHF. The chain has TRBV5-1 and TRBJ1-6, with D hard to call. Per germline, CDR1 SGHRS and CDR2 YFSETQ. V lost 4 bases and J lost 7, with 24 bases in between. The CDR3 sequence is 18 residues long.

This chain joins TRBV3-1 (or the pseudogene TRBV3-2) and TRBJ2-1; D is unresolved. Germline V gene sequence: CDR1 LGHDT, CDR2 YNNKEL (reference sequence). The CDR3 sequence is 13 residues long. V was clipped by 2 bases and J by 5 bases, with 7 bases between them. The CDR3 here is CASSQFGDNEQFF. DNA of the CDR3: TGTGCCAGCAGCCAATTTGGGGACAATGAGCAGTTCTTC.

This sequence joins TRBV19 and TRBJ1-5; 7 bases are a match to TRBD1. Trimming at V came to 11 bases and at J to 1 base, leaving 8 bases not matched to a gene. The germline V gene has CDR1 LNHDA and CDR2 SQIVND (reference sequence). The CDR3 totals 14 residues. CDR3: CAAEDRVSNQPQHF. CDR3 DNA: TGTGCCGCCGAAGACAGGGTGAGCAATCAGCCCCAGCATTTT.

This chain links TRBV12-5 with TRBJ2-5; D call uncertain. Trimming stripped 3 bases from V and 5 bases from J, with 13 bases between. Germline loops: CDR1 LGHNT, CDR2 FRNRAP. The CDR3 loop spans 14 amino acids. The CDR3 here is CASGLGATGETQYF. For the CDR3, the DNA is TGTGCTAGTGGTTTAGGCGCGACGGGCGAGACCCAGTACTTC. Variable domain in full (rest from reference TRBV12-5 and TRBJ2-5): DARVTQTPRHKVTEMGQEVTMRCQPILGHNTVFWYRQTMMQGLELLAYFRNRAPLDDSGMPKDRFSAEMPDATLATLKIQPSEPRDSAVYFCASGLGATGETQYFGPGTRLLVL.

The chain combines TRBV4-3 with TRBJ1-2; tentative D call: TRBD1 (6 bases). The CDR3 length is 12 residues. In germline, CDR1 is LGHNA, CDR2 YSLEER. Trimming took 4 bases from V and 14 from J, leaving 17 bases between them. The DNA for the CDR3 is TGCGCCAGCAGCCCCAGGCGGGGCAGGGGAACCTTC. It yields the protein CASSPRRGRGTF.